Below, 10 T cell receptor beta chains from the same sample are listed, as sequenced in a study of T cell responses to AZD1222 COVID-19 vaccine. Sequencing was performed with immunoSEQ multiplex PCR; in TCRdb, only in-frame clones are kept and a portion is missing. This table holds about 180,000 clones, around 90% found once. The material was peripheral blood, obtained on day 0 of AZD1222 vaccination. These receptors originate from an adult in good health.

V gene TRBV18 combines with J gene TRBJ1-2, with D perhaps TRBD1 (5 bases). The CDR3 consists of 14 residues. Between the trimmed V and J ends, which lost 3 bases and 8 bases, there was a span of 16 bases. Germline loops: CDR1 KGHSH, CDR2 LQKENI. The CDR3 loop is CASSPSRGLGGYTF. In DNA, the CDR3 is TGTGCCAGCTCACCTAGCCGGGGCCTAGGGGGCTACACCTTC.

The chain recombines TRBV4-2 with TRBJ1-2, with 8 positions matching TRBD1. V lost 1 base and J lost 4; bases outside the gene matches: 11. CDR1 LGHNA and CDR2 YNFKEQ come from the germline V gene. The CDR3 covers 17 residues. The CDR3 DNA reads as TGTGCCAGCAGCCAAGGGAGGACAGGGCGTACCGGCTATGGCTACACCTTC. It translates to CASSQGRTGRTGYGYTF.

As DNA, the CDR3 is TGTGCCAGCAGTGAAAGGGCAGGGCCGTGGGGCTACACCTTC. Encoded protein: CASSERAGPWGYTF. The rearrangement uses TRBV2 and TRBJ1-2; possibly TRBD1 for D (5 bases). V lost 2 bases to trimming and J lost 8 bases, with 15 bases between them. This CDR3 is 14 amino acids long. Germline V lookup: CDR1 SNHLY, CDR2 FYNNEI.

This chain uses TRBV27 with TRBJ2-7; 7 nucleotides agree with TRBD2. J lost 4 bases, V lost 2 bases, and 8 bases had no gene match. Germline V gene lookup returns CDR1 MNHEY and CDR2 SMNVEV (reference sequence). This CDR3 spans 15 amino acids. The CDR3: CASSLGAGRTYEQYF. CDR3 in DNA: TGTGCCAGCAGTTTAGGAGCGGGGCGGACTTACGAGCAGTACTTC.

Only one count was recorded for this clone. The chain is built from TRBV7-8 and TRBJ2-1, with 7 nucleotides matching TRBD1. The germline gives CDR1 SGHVS, CDR2 FQNEAQ. The CDR3 has 15 amino acids. After removal of 3 bases from V and 6 bases from J, the junction contained 8 bases not matched to a gene. The CDR3 coding sequence is TGTGCCAGCAGCTTTTCCGGGACAGAGAGCAATGAGCAGTTCTTC. Its protein product is CASSFSGTESNEQFF.

V usage is TRBV6-5 and J usage is TRBJ1-2; TRBD1 is a possible D gene (5 bases). The CDR3 consists of 13 residues. The V gene lost 4 bases and the J gene lost 4 bases, with 10 bases spanning the gap. Looked up from germline, CDR1 is MNHEY and CDR2 is SVGAGI. The CDR3: CASSSRVGYGYTF. The CDR3 nucleotides are TGTGCCAGCAGTTCCAGGGTAGGCTATGGCTACACCTTC.

V is TRBV10-2 and J is TRBJ2-7, with D possibly being TRBD1 (5 bases). This CDR3 spans 11 amino acids. The germline CDR1 and CDR2 sequences are WSHSY and SAAADI. V lost 3 bases to trimming and J lost 7 bases, with 7 bases between them. CDR3 in amino acids: CASSDGAEQYF. The CDR3 region has the DNA TGCGCCAGCAGTGATGGGGCAGAGCAGTACTTC.

The chain uses TRBV4-3 and TRBJ2-2, with TRBD2 matching 7 bases. The CDR3 consists of 15 residues. V lost 4 bases and J lost 3; bases outside the gene matches: 5. Per the germline V gene, CDR1 is LGHNA and CDR2 is YSLEER. The CDR3 sequence: CASSPGGRDTGELFF. Written as DNA, the CDR3 is TGCGCCAGCAGCCCCGGGGGGAGGGACACCGGGGAGCTGTTTTTT.

V and J are TRBV18 and TRBJ2-7, with D possibly matching TRBD1 (5 bases). The CDR3 sequence is 15 residues long. Between the trimmed V and J ends, which lost 0 bases and 2 bases, there was a span of 11 bases. Per the germline V gene, CDR1 is KGHSH and CDR2 is LQKENI. The DNA of the CDR3 is TGTGCCAGCTCACCACCGGGCAGGGCGACCTACGAGCAGTACTTC. Protein sequence: CASSPPGRATYEQYF.

The chain carries TRBV7-8 and TRBJ1-6; the D is unclear. Germline lookup yields CDR1 SGHVS and CDR2 FQNEAQ. There are 13 residues in the CDR3. V gave up 1 base and J gave up 5 bases, with 3 bases separating them. CDR3 in DNA: TGTGCCAGCAGCTTAGATCATAATTCACCCCTCCACTTT. Amino acid sequence: CASSLDHNSPLHF.